Sequencing of this TCR beta chain was carried out in a study of blood T cell repertoires in COVID-19. V lost 5 bases, J lost 2 bases, and 12 bases lay in between. This CDR3 spans 14 amino acids. CDR1 is MNHEY, CDR2 SVGEGT, per germline. TCRdb's table, derived via immunoSEQ multiplex PCR, lists solely in-frame clones and lacks some. The sample holds hundreds of thousands of clones; roughly 90% are singletons and the top ten take more than 3%. The rearrangement joins TRBV6-2 or TRBV6-3 to TRBJ1-1; D not certain. Material: peripheral blood. The source of this sequence is a woman aged 45-65 years with active or convalescent COVID-19. In DNA, the CDR3 is TGTGCCAGCAGTGCCCGGTGGAGTAACACTGAAGCTTTCTTT. Its translation: CASSARWSNTEAFF.